The 18 T cell receptor beta chains below all came from one sample that was sequenced in a study of T cell changes during pregnancy in multiple sclerosis. The method was immunoSEQ multiplex PCR; TCRdb's version includes in-frame clones alone and lacks a portion of them. This table holds around 43,000 clones, approximately 92% found once. This specimen was CD8+ T cells from peripheral blood mononuclear cells, taken after pregnancy. These receptors were obtained from a female donor with multiple sclerosis, enrolled in a pregnancy study.

The V call is TRBV10-1, the J call TRBJ2-7, with D maybe TRBD2 (6 bases). The germline V gene encodes CDR1 WNHNN and CDR2 SYGVQD (reference sequence). The CDR3 totals 13 residues. The V and J ends lost 0 bases and 4 bases respectively, with 7 bases between them. CDR3 in DNA: TGCGCCAGCAGTGAGTCGGGAGGATACGAGCAGTACTTC. This encodes CASSESGGYEQYF.

This chain links TRBV27 with TRBJ2-3; maybe TRBD2 (6 bases). V lost 7 bases and J lost 0, with 14 bases in between. This CDR3 region has 15 residues. Germline loops: CDR1 MNHEY, CDR2 SMNVEV (reference sequence). The DNA of the CDR3 is TGTGCCAGCATCACTTACGGGGGAAGCACAGATACGCAGTATTTT. The encoded protein is CASITYGGSTDTQYF.

V is TRBV6-4 and J is TRBJ2-1, with a possible D match to TRBD2 (7 bases). The CDR3 totals 15 residues. Trimming left V 0 bases short and J 6 bases short, with 12 bases between. Germline assignment: CDR1 MRHNA and CDR2 SNTAGT. The CDR3 DNA sequence: TGTGCCAGCAGTGACTCTTCGGGGGGCGGCAATGAGCAGTTCTTC. It codes for CASSDSSGGGNEQFF.

About this clone: This same CDR3 is encoded by further DNA sequences in the sample. V and J are TRBV15 and TRBJ2-7; tentative D call: TRBD2 (6 bases). Per germline, CDR1 LNHNV and CDR2 YYDKDF (reference sequence). The CDR3 is 14 residues long. V was pared by 0 bases and J by 3 bases, with 9 bases between. CDR3 coding DNA: TGTGCCACCAGCAGAGATCGGGGGAGCTACGAGCAGTACTTC. Its protein is CATSRDRGSYEQYF.

This sequence joins TRBV4-2 and TRBJ2-3; D is undetermined. From germline, CDR1 is LGHNA and CDR2 YNFKEQ. The CDR3 spans 16 residues. V was pared by 0 bases and J by 0 bases, with 10 bases between. Here the CDR3 DNA reads TGTGCCAGCAGCCAAGAGGTAGAAGCCAGCACAGATACGCAGTATTTT. Amino acid sequence: CASSQEVEASTDTQYF.

This rearrangement joins TRBV9 to TRBJ2-3, with 10 bases that match TRBD1. V dropped 0 bases and J dropped 5; count of bases not matched to a gene: 6. The CDR3 extends over 16 amino acids. Germline V CDR1 and CDR2: SGDLS, YYNGEE. The CDR3 sequence: CASSVGPGQGIDTQYF. CDR3 sequence (DNA): TGTGCCAGCAGCGTAGGCCCGGGACAGGGGATAGATACGCAGTATTTT.

The chain couples TRBV6-5 to TRBJ2-5; D remains ambiguous. The DNA end favors TRBJ2-7, so the J call may be wrong. CDR1 and CDR2 from the germline V gene are MNHEY and SVGAGI. The length of the CDR3 is 14 residues. CDR3 residues: CASSYLQYSYEQYF. The CDR3 DNA reads as TGTGCCAGCAGTTATCTGCAATACTCCTACGAGCAGTACTTC.

This chain links TRBV7-9 with TRBJ2-7, with a possible D match to TRBD1 (6 bases). Germline V gene data show CDR1 as SEHNR and CDR2 as FQNEAQ (reference sequence). The CDR3 consists of 14 residues. V was cut by 5 bases and J by 5 bases, with 16 bases left in between. DNA for the CDR3: TGTGCCAGCAGCCATAGCTTGACAGGCCACGAGCAGTACTTC. This translates into CASSHSLTGHEQYF.

The chain uses TRBV19 and TRBJ2-4; 9 bases line up with TRBD1. Germline V lookup: CDR1 LNHDA, CDR2 SQIVND (reference sequence). V lost 4 bases to trimming and J lost 9 bases; unmatched junction nucleotides: 10. The CDR3 sequence is 15 residues long. The CDR3 DNA sequence: TGTGCCAGTAGTAAGCCATGGGACAGGGTCGCCATTCAGTACTTC. Its protein is CASSKPWDRVAIQYF.

The chain carries TRBV6-5 and TRBJ2-5; tentatively, D is TRBD1 (6 bases). The CDR3 consists of 13 residues. V dropped 6 bases and J dropped 3 bases, with 11 bases sitting between them. Germline-derived CDR1 and CDR2 are MNHEY and SVGAGI. CDR3 in amino acids: CASSRAGEETQYF. In nucleotides, the CDR3 is TGTGCCAGCAGCCGCGCAGGGGAAGAGACCCAGTACTTC.

This clone has a handful of counts. The CDR3 DNA reads as TGTGCCAGCAGCTTAGATTTTGGGACAGGGGGCGAAGAGCAGTTCTTC. Its protein product is CASSLDFGTGGEEQFF. The V call is TRBV11-2, the J call TRBJ2-1; 12 bases are shared with TRBD1. Germline V gives CDR1 SGHAT, CDR2 FQNNGV. The CDR3 totals 16 residues. Unmatched junction bases numbered 7, after V lost 0 bases and J lost 10 bases.

This clone was observed a single time. The J gene is TRBJ1-3, the V gene TRBV15, with TRBD1 as a possible D gene (5 bases). V was trimmed by 3 bases and J by 4 bases, leaving 7 bases between them. The CDR3 totals 13 residues. CDR1 LNHNV and CDR2 YYDKDF come from the germline V gene (reference sequence). CDR3 protein: CATSSGGGNTIYF. The DNA of the CDR3 is TGTGCCACCAGCAGCGGGGGGGGAAACACCATATATTTT.

The rearrangement joins TRBV12-1 to TRBJ2-3; the DNA was not compared with TRBD2, the D call given in the table. TRBV12-1 is listed as a pseudogene. The CDR3 totals 16 residues. The CDR3 DNA reads TGTGCCAGCAGAAGGCTAGCGGGCGCCGAGACAGATACGCAGTATTTT. Its protein product is CASRRLAGAETDTQYF.

V is TRBV7-6 and J is TRBJ2-5; tentatively, D is TRBD2 (6 bases). The V end lost 4 bases, the J end lost 1 base, and 19 bases lay between the germline ends. Germline CDR1 and CDR2: SGHVS and FNYEAQ. The CDR3 is 17 residues long. CDR3 sequence reads: CASSSDPTSLGQETQYF. The CDR3, as DNA: TGTGCCAGCAGCTCAGACCCGACTAGTCTCGGCCAAGAGACCCAGTACTTC.

This chain uses TRBV27 with TRBJ2-1; a possible D gene is TRBD1 (5 bases). The CDR3 length is 14 residues. Trimming left V 3 bases short and J 2 bases short, with 8 bases between. Germline V CDR1 and CDR2: MNHEY, SMNVEV (reference sequence). CDR3 in amino acids: CASSFRGPYNEQFF. For the CDR3, the DNA is TGTGCCAGCAGTTTTAGGGGCCCCTACAATGAGCAGTTCTTC.

This sequence joins TRBV27 and TRBJ1-5; D gene ambiguous. Germline V gives CDR1 MNHEY, CDR2 SMNVEV (reference sequence). V dropped 4 bases and J dropped 2 bases, with 15 bases sitting between them. The CDR3 covers 16 residues. DNA of the CDR3: TGTGCCAGCAGTTCACTGGAGGGTGGGGGCAATCAGCCCCAGCATTTT. Protein sequence: CASSSLEGGGNQPQHF.

The V and J genes are TRBV27 and TRBJ2-1; TRBD2 is a possible D gene (7 bases). In germline, CDR1 is MNHEY, CDR2 SMNVEV (reference sequence). Trimming took off 6 bases at V and 8 bases at J, with 20 bases between the two ends. The CDR3 is 15 amino acids. The CDR3 sequence: CASSSRGGRGDEQFF. The CDR3 DNA reads as TGTGCCAGCAGCTCCCGAGGGGGGAGGGGAGATGAGCAGTTCTTC.

CDR3 coding DNA: TGCAGCGTACGGACTAGCTGGGGAGAGACCCAGTACTTC. Protein sequence: CSVRTSWGETQYF. The V gene is TRBV29-1, the J gene TRBJ2-5, with TRBD2 matching over 8 bases. CDR3 size: 13 residues. The germline V gene encodes CDR1 SQVTM and CDR2 ANQGSEA. The V segment lost 6 bases and the J segment 4 bases; nucleotides outside the gene matches: 7.